Below are 23 T cell receptor beta chains sequenced from a single sample in a study of T cells after yellow fever vaccination. MiXCR, applied by TCRdb to the 5' RACE reads, yields one record per CDR3 protein. The sample consists of 300,000 to 350,000 distinct CDR3 sequences, 3% to 4.5% of them appearing once. Sequencing was performed on PBMCs, taken 5 days after the yellow fever booster vaccination. The receptors were sampled from a man between 18 and 29 years old who received the YFV17D yellow fever vaccine.

This clonotype was detected a few times. The rearrangement joins TRBV7-8 to TRBJ2-1; D could derive from TRBD1 or TRBD2 (5 bases each). From germline, CDR1 is SGHVS and CDR2 FQNEAQ. Trimming removed 8 bases at V and 5 bases at J, with 22 bases between. The CDR3 is 16 residues long. The CDR3 DNA is TGTGCCAGCGGACATTTAAAGGCGGGTTATCACAATGAGCAGTTCTTC. This gives the protein CASGHLKAGYHNEQFF.

This rearrangement joins TRBV20-1 to TRBJ1-6; a possible D gene is TRBD1 (5 bases). CDR3 length equals 14 residues. Trimming pared 6 bases from V and 7 bases from J, leaving 16 bases between. Germline CDR1 and CDR2: DFQATT and SNEGSKA (reference sequence). The CDR3 protein is CSADTRDLNSPLHF. CDR3 coding DNA: TGCAGTGCCGACACCCGGGACCTAAATTCACCCCTCCACTTT.

This clonotype came up a few times. The J gene is TRBJ2-7, the V gene TRBV6-1; either TRBD1 or TRBD2 may supply D (6 bases each). The V gene lost 8 bases and the J gene lost 6 bases, with 20 bases spanning the gap. Germline values: CDR1 MNHNS, CDR2 SASEGT. This CDR3 comprises 14 residues. CDR3: CASRDTYSGAEQYV. The CDR3 DNA follows: TGTGCCAGCCGGGACACCTACTCGGGAGCCGAGCAGTACGTC.

V usage is TRBV4-3 and J usage is TRBJ2-2; TRBD2 agrees at 13 bases. V lost 7 bases to trimming and J lost 0 bases; unmatched junction nucleotides: 11. CDR1 is LGHNA, CDR2 YSLEER, per germline. The CDR3 length is 19 residues. The CDR3 DNA follows: TGCGCCAGCACCCAGTTCGGGACTAGCGGGGTCGCGAACACCGGGGAGCTGTTTTTT. Amino acids: CASTQFGTSGVANTGELFF.

This clonotype was seen ten or more times. The chain couples TRBV5-1 to TRBJ2-5; TRBD1 might be the D (5 bases). Trimming left V 4 bases short and J 0 bases short, with 16 bases between. The germline CDR1 and CDR2 sequences are SGHRS and YFSETQ. The CDR3 contains 16 residues. This CDR3 reads CASSPDPGRYQETQYF. CDR3 sequence (DNA): TGCGCCAGCAGCCCGGACCCAGGGCGGTACCAAGAGACCCAGTACTTC.

This chain uses TRBV18 with TRBJ2-5, with D unclear. The CDR3 runs 15 residues. CDR1 and CDR2 from the germline V gene are KGHSH and LQKENI. The V gene lost 2 bases and the J gene lost 1 base, with 11 bases spanning the gap. The CDR3 nucleotides are TGTGCCAGCTCACCAACGGTGAAAGGCCAAGAGACCCAGTACTTC. It codes for CASSPTVKGQETQYF. Variable domain in full (rest from reference TRBV18 and TRBJ2-5): NAGVMQNPRHLVRRRGQEARLRCSPMKGHSHVYWYRQLPEEGLKFMVYLQKENIIDESGMPKERFSAEFPKEGPSILRIQQVVRGDSAAYFCASSPTVKGQETQYFGPGTRLLVL.

This clonotype was recorded at least ten times. This chain connects TRBV5-1 to TRBJ2-1; TRBD1 is a possible D gene (5 bases). Germline assignment: CDR1 SGHRS and CDR2 YFSETQ. V was clipped by 4 bases and J by 14 bases, with 16 bases between them. The CDR3 sequence is 12 residues long. CDR3 sequence (DNA): TGCGCCAGCAGCACCGACTCCAGGGCCGAGTTCTTC. This codes for CASSTDSRAEFF.

The V call is TRBV7-2, the J call TRBJ1-4; D call uncertain. This CDR3 contains 13 residues. Trimming left V 4 bases short and J 7 bases short, with 10 bases between. From germline, CDR1 is SGHTA and CDR2 FQGNSA. CDR3 amino acids: CASSSVASEKLFF. CDR3 DNA: TGTGCCAGCAGCTCCGTCGCTAGTGAAAAACTGTTTTTT.

This clonotype was found many times. The gene calls are TRBV4-1 and TRBJ1-1; D gene ambiguous. The CDR3 consists of 14 residues. Trimming removed 2 bases from V and 0 bases from J, with 7 bases in between. Germline CDR1 MGHRA, CDR2 YSYEKL. The CDR3 sequence: CASSQRFLNTEAFF. The CDR3 nucleotides are TGCGCCAGCAGCCAAAGATTTTTGAACACTGAAGCTTTCTTT.

The chain employs TRBV5-6 and TRBJ1-1; D perhaps matches TRBD1 (5 bases). V was pared by 3 bases and J by 4 bases, with 13 bases between. Germline V gene sequence: CDR1 SGHDT, CDR2 YYEEEE. This CDR3 contains 14 residues. CDR3 residues: CASSSSGWGTEAFF. CDR3 DNA sequence: TGTGCCAGCAGCTCCTCAGGGTGGGGCACTGAAGCTTTCTTT. The variable domain in full, with the rest retrieved from reference TRBV5-6 and TRBJ1-1, is DAGVTQSPTHLIKTRGQQVTLRCSPKSGHDTVSWYQQALGQGPQFIFQYYEEEERQRGNFPDRFSGHQFPNYSSELNVNALLLGDSALYLCASSSSGWGTEAFFGQGTRLTVV.

Notes on this clonotype: At one end, the junction sequence differs from germline, possibly due to a read error. This chain links TRBV4-3 with TRBJ2-5; perhaps D is TRBD1 or TRBD2 (5 bases each). Per the germline V gene, CDR1 is LGHNA and CDR2 is YSLEER. The CDR3 length is 19 residues. The CDR3 spells CASSQDFGAGFQLQQTQYF. CDR3 coding DNA: TGCGCCAGCAGCCAAGATTTCGGGGCAGGGTTTCAGCTCCAACAGACCCAGTACTTC.

This clonotype was counted many times. V usage is TRBV20-1 and J usage is TRBJ1-2; no clear D. Germline V gene sequence: CDR1 DFQATT, CDR2 SNEGSKA (reference sequence). V dropped 3 bases and J dropped 2 bases, with 7 bases sitting between them. The CDR3 spans 12 residues. For the CDR3, the DNA is TGCAGTGCTAGCCGGGTCAACTATGGCTACACCTTC. The encoded protein is CSASRVNYGYTF.

Many counts were recorded for this clonotype. This chain uses TRBV4-1 with TRBJ1-1, with 7 bases identical to TRBD1. CDR1 is MGHRA and CDR2 is YSYEKL in the germline V gene. J gave up 1 base and V 1 base, and 0 bases lay outside the gene matches. This CDR3 comprises 14 residues. The CDR3 region is CASSQAGGNTEAFF. The CDR3 nucleotides read TGCGCCAGCAGCCAAGCAGGGGGGAACACTGAAGCTTTCTTT.

This clonotype was detected many times. The chain combines TRBV7-3 with TRBJ2-3, with a possible D match to TRBD2 (5 bases). Trimming left V 6 bases short and J 1 base short, with 14 bases between. The CDR3 consists of 15 residues. The V gene's germline CDR1 is SGHTA and CDR2 FQGTGA. CDR3 amino acids: CASRPSGAGTDTQYF. CDR3 bases: TGTGCCAGCAGACCAAGCGGTGCTGGCACAGATACGCAGTATTTT.

In this sample, this clonotype turned up a few times. This chain uses TRBV5-1 with TRBJ2-7, with D possibly being TRBD1 (5 bases). The CDR3 contains 13 residues. Trimming pared 4 bases from V and 0 bases from J, leaving 8 bases between. The germline gives CDR1 SGHRS, CDR2 YFSETQ. In nucleotides, the CDR3 is TGCGCCAGCAGCCGACAGAACTCCTACGAGCAGTACTTC. Amino acids: CASSRQNSYEQYF.

The rearrangement links TRBV29-1 to TRBJ1-1; 10 nucleotides agree with TRBD1. CDR1 is SQVTM and CDR2 is ANQGSEA in the germline V gene. The CDR3 runs 13 residues. The V gene end was trimmed by 8 bases and the J gene end by 3 bases; junction bases not matched to a gene: 6. CDR3 in amino acids: CSSRTGGDTEAFF. Written as DNA, the CDR3 is TGCAGCTCCCGGACAGGGGGGGACACTGAAGCTTTCTTT.

This chain joins TRBV4-3 and TRBJ2-3, with D unresolved. CDR1 and CDR2 (germline): LGHNA, YSLEER. Trimming shortened V by 1 base and J by 5 bases, and 16 bases separated the two germline ends. The length of the CDR3 is 16 residues. The CDR3 region has the DNA TGCGCCAGCAGCCAAGCTCCCGGGCCGAGGTTAGATACGCAGTATTTT. Protein sequence: CASSQAPGPRLDTQYF.

This chain uses TRBV6-2 or TRBV6-3 with TRBJ1-5, with D possibly being TRBD1 (5 bases). Germline V lookup: CDR1 MNHEY, CDR2 SVGEGT. CDR3 length: 14 residues. V lost 5 bases and J 3 bases, leaving 11 bases between the germline ends. This CDR3 is CASSPGHANQPQHF. The CDR3 DNA reads TGTGCCAGCAGTCCCGGACATGCCAATCAGCCCCAGCATTTT.

The genes are TRBV12-3 or TRBV12-4 and TRBJ1-6; 8 positions agree with TRBD1. The CDR3 has 13 amino acids. The junction had 2 bases not matched to a gene; V was cut back by 6 bases and J by 7 bases. The CDR3 DNA follows: TGTGCCAGCAGCGACAGGGGAAATTCACCCCTCCACTTT. Amino acids: CASSDRGNSPLHF.

The chain recombines TRBV12-3 or TRBV12-4 with TRBJ2-3; D gene uncertain. Deletions cut 8 bases from V and 3 bases from J, with 6 bases between. The CDR3 contains 11 residues. The CDR3 DNA reads as TGTGCCAGCGGGGAAACAGATACGCAGTATTTT. It yields the protein CASGETDTQYF.

The chain recombines TRBV20-1 with TRBJ1-3; 8 bases are a match to TRBD1. CDR1 is DFQATT, CDR2 SNEGSKA, per germline (reference sequence). The J segment lost 0 bases and the V segment lost 1 base, leaving 11 bases of the junction unmatched. The CDR3 totals 18 residues. In DNA form, the CDR3 reads TGCAGTGCTAGAGCCCCCGCGGGACAGGCGGTCTCTGGAAACACCATATATTTT. The encoded protein is CSARAPAGQAVSGNTIYF.

This clonotype was seen many times. V gene TRBV30 combines with J gene TRBJ2-7, with D possibly being TRBD2 (6 bases). The CDR3 spans 14 residues. Trimming took 3 bases from V and 0 from J, leaving 12 bases between them. CDR1 GTSNPN and CDR2 SVGIG come from the germline V gene (reference sequence). DNA for the CDR3: TGTGCCTGGAGCGTTGGGGGGAGCTCCTACGAGCAGTACTTC. Its translation is CAWSVGGSSYEQYF.

Points on this clonotype: Being one base from a much bigger clone, this may be a read error. The chain recombines TRBV12-3 or TRBV12-4 with TRBJ1-2; tentative D call: TRBD1 (6 bases). V lost 6 bases, J lost 7 bases, and 18 bases lay in between. CDR3 length equals 14 residues. The CDR3 DNA follows: TGTGCCAGCAGCCTAAGACAGGACGACTTTGGCTACACCTTC. It encodes CASSLRQDDFGYTF.